The rows below give T cell receptor beta chains drawn from one sample of a study of human T cells and chemical hapten exposure. MiXCR, run by TCRdb on the 5' RACE reads, gives a single entry per CDR3 protein. The sample lists tens of thousands of distinct CDR3 sequences, less than 9.5% occurring once. Receptors were obtained from a male donor in good health. CDR3s include the opening cysteine and the closing phenylalanine or tryptophan. A D gene is named only where the DNA matches it firmly. The size of a clone is reported for some rows only, either as once, few or many, or as a class for expanded clones.

TRBV20-1	few	TRBJ1-1	-	TGCAGTGCTAGTCAACTTGCTGAAGCTTTCTTT	CSASQLAEAFF
TRBV7-9	-	TRBJ1-1	-	TGTGCCAGCAGCGATCAGATGAACACTGAAGCTTTCTTT	CASSDQMNTEAFF
TRBV12-3/TRBV12-4	few	TRBJ1-5	-	TGTGCCAGCAGTTCCTCAGGGGTGTATAGCAATCAGCCCCAGCATTTT	CASSSSGVYSNQPQHF
TRBV10-3	-	TRBJ2-3	-	TGTGCCATCAGTATTCCGGACACAGATACGCAGTATTTT	CAISIPDTDTQYF
TRBV4-2	-	TRBJ1-2	-	TGTGCCAGCAGCCAAACCCCAACCGGAGGCTACACCTTC	CASSQTPTGGYTF
TRBV7-8	-	TRBJ2-6	TRBD1	TGTGCCAGCAGCCAACGGATGACAGGGTCTGGGGCCAACGTCCTGACTTTC	CASSQRMTGSGANVLTF
TRBV4-2	few	TRBJ2-7	TRBD1	TGTGCCAGCGGAACGGTAACGACAGGGCACGAGCAGTACTTC	CASGTVTTGHEQYF
TRBV29-1	many	TRBJ2-7	TRBD1	TGCAGCGTTGAAGATCTAGGACAGGGCTCCTACGAGCAGTACTTC	CSVEDLGQGSYEQYF
TRBV7-9	-	TRBJ1-6	-	TGTGCCAGCAGCTTAGGGGCACAGGGATCCTCACCCCTCCACTTT	CASSLGAQGSSPLHF
TRBV6-1	many	TRBJ2-7	-	TGTGCCAGCAGCCCCGGGACAAGAAGCTCCTACGAGCAGTACTTC	CASSPGTRSSYEQYF
TRBV5-4	few	TRBJ1-6	TRBD1	TGTGCCAGCAGCCTGGACAGGGGAAGTTCACCCCTCCACTTT	CASSLDRGSSPLHF
TRBV4-2	-	TRBJ1-1	-	TGTGCCAGCAGCCAAGATTGGGCTGGGGGAGCGAACACTGAAGCTTTCTTT	CASSQDWAGGANTEAFF
TRBV20-1	many	TRBJ2-7	-	TGCAGTGCTAGAGAACTAACCGAGCAGTACTTC	CSARELTEQYF
TRBV11-2	few	TRBJ2-1	-	TGTGCCAGCAGCTTACCGGTCATCAATGAGCAGTTCTTC	CASSLPVINEQFF
TRBV5-1	few	TRBJ2-1	TRBD2	TGCGCCAGCAGCTTGGCCGGGCTAGCGGGAGGTGATAATGAGCAGTTCTTC	CASSLAGLAGGDNEQFF
TRBV12-3/TRBV12-4	few	TRBJ2-3	TRBD2	TGTGCCAGCAGTTCCCCCCCGGGGGGAGATACGCAGTATTTT	CASSSPPGGDTQYF
TRBV5-4	-	TRBJ2-2	-	TGTGCCAACAGCCCGGGTCAGAACACCGGGGAGCTGTTTTTT	CANSPGQNTGELFF
TRBV10-1	medium-sized	TRBJ2-1	-	TGCGCCAGCAGTGAGCGGGAGTCCTACAATGAGCAGTTCTTC	CASSERESYNEQFF
TRBV27	-	TRBJ1-5	-	TGTGCCAGCAGTTTGGGATCAGGGGGCAATCAGCCCCAGCATTTT	CASSLGSGGNQPQHF
TRBV2	many	TRBJ2-7	TRBD2	TGTGCCAGCAGTGATGAAGAAGTAGGGACTAGCCTTGCCCTCCACGAGCAGTACTTC	CASSDEEVGTSLALHEQYF
TRBV7-8	many	TRBJ1-4	-	TGTGCCAGCAGCCCATTCCAGGGTTACGACAATGAAAAACTGTTTTTT	CASSPFQGYDNEKLFF
TRBV27	-	TRBJ2-3	TRBD2	TGTGCCAGCAGTTCATCAACTAGCGGGGCCAGCACAGATACGCAGTATTTT	CASSSSTSGASTDTQYF
TRBV4-3	-	TRBJ2-2	TRBD2	TGCGCCAGCAGCCAAGATGAGCGGGGAGCGAACACCGGGGAGCTGTTTTTT	CASSQDERGANTGELFF
TRBV10-1	few	TRBJ1-1	-	TGCGCCAGCAGTGATTGGAACACTGAAGCTTTCTTT	CASSDWNTEAFF
TRBV5-5	many	TRBJ1-6	-	TGTGCCAGCAGCTGGAATTCACCCCTCCACTTT	CASSWNSPLHF
TRBV27	few	TRBJ2-2	-	TGTGCCAGCAGTTCCCTAGGGGGGATGTACACCGGGGAGCTGTTTTTT	CASSSLGGMYTGELFF
TRBV6-5	few	TRBJ1-2	-	TGTGCCAGCAGTTATGCGGGGAAGGGCTACACCTTC	CASSYAGKGYTF
TRBV27	many	TRBJ2-1	-	TGTGCCAGCAGTTTATCGTTGCCCCTAAGCTCCTACAATGAGCAGTTCTTC	CASSLSLPLSSYNEQFF
TRBV14	-	TRBJ2-7	-	TGTGCCAGCAGCCAATACACAGGGATGTACGAGCAGTACTTC	CASSQYTGMYEQYF
TRBV12-5	few	TRBJ1-5	TRBD1	TGTGCTAGTGGTTTGGAACGGGGACAGTCCAATCAGCCCCAGCATTTT	CASGLERGQSNQPQHF
TRBV27	few	TRBJ1-2	-	TGTGCCAGCAGTTTTGCATATACAGGGTTTGGAGGCTACACCTTC	CASSFAYTGFGGYTF
TRBV3-1	many	TRBJ1-5	TRBD1	TGTGCCAGCAGCCAAGTCCTACTCCGGGACAGGAATCAGCCCCAGCATTTT	CASSQVLLRDRNQPQHF
TRBV12-3/TRBV12-4	many	TRBJ2-3	-	TGTGCCAGCATTCACAGGTTTTCCCCTAGCACAGATACGCAGTATTTT	CASIHRFSPSTDTQYF
TRBV5-4	-	TRBJ2-6	TRBD1	TGTGCCACCCGGAGCCGGGACAGCCCCTCTGGGGCCAACGTCCTGACTTTC	CATRSRDSPSGANVLTF
TRBV20-1	few	TRBJ2-3	TRBD2	TGCAGTGCCACGGGACTAGCGGGAGGGCCGCCAGATACGCAGTATTTT	CSATGLAGGPPDTQYF
TRBV4-1	-	TRBJ2-7	TRBD2	TGCGCCAGCAGCCAGTTTGAGACCGGGACTAGCCGCTACGAGCAGTACTTC	CASSQFETGTSRYEQYF
TRBV18	many	TRBJ1-1	-	TGTGCCAGCTCACCGGTCGGGAGGTACACTGAAGCTTTCTTT	CASSPVGRYTEAFF
TRBV28	-	TRBJ2-7	TRBD1	TGTGCCAGCAGTTTACCGGGACAGGGATTCGGGGAGCAGTACTTC	CASSLPGQGFGEQYF
TRBV2	-	TRBJ1-2	-	TGTGCCATAGGACAGTCGAACTATGGCTACACCTTC	CAIGQSNYGYTF
TRBV20-1	-	TRBJ2-7	TRBD1	TGCAGTGCTCTCATCCGGGACAGAGTTTACTACGAGCAGTACTTC	CSALIRDRVYYEQYF
TRBV5-6	few	TRBJ2-1	-	TGTGCCAGCAGCTTTGAGGGCCGGTCGCGGTTCTTC	CASSFEGRSRFF
TRBV29-1	many	TRBJ1-4	-	TGCAGCGTTGCCCTGGACGGGAATAATGAAAAACTGTTTTTT	CSVALDGNNEKLFF
TRBV6-2/TRBV6-3	few	TRBJ2-7	-	TGTGCCAGCAGTTACAGAAGGCACTACGAGCAGTACTTC	CASSYRRHYEQYF
TRBV7-9	many	TRBJ2-3	TRBD1	TGTGCCAGCAGCTATGGACAGGCGTCTAGCACAGATACGCAGTATTTT	CASSYGQASSTDTQYF
TRBV12-3/TRBV12-4	-	TRBJ1-1	TRBD1	TGTGCCAGCAGTCTCCGACAGGGCTGGCTCATGAACACTGAAGCTTTCTTT	CASSLRQGWLMNTEAFF
TRBV2	few	TRBJ2-5	TRBD2	TGTGCCAGCAGAGAGACTAGCGGGGGAGACCAGAGCCAGTACTTC	CASRETSGGDQSQYF
TRBV18	many	TRBJ1-2	TRBD1	TGTGCCAGCTCATCTACGGGACAGTATAACTATGGCTACACCTTC	CASSSTGQYNYGYTF
TRBV5-1	many	TRBJ2-6	-	TGCGCCAGCAGCTTGGTGACTCAGGGACCCCTCTCTGGGGCCAACGTCCTGACTTTC	CASSLVTQGPLSGANVLTF
TRBV14	few	TRBJ2-3	-	TGTGCCAGCAGCCTTTCCCGGGACTCGCTCAGTACAGATACGCAGTATTTT	CASSLSRDSLSTDTQYF
TRBV5-5	-	TRBJ1-3	-	TGTGCCAGCAGCTTGGGGACGCCGAGGGGAAACACCATATATTTT	CASSLGTPRGNTIYF
TRBV29-1	few	TRBJ1-4	-	TGCAGCGTGGGGGCCAGAGAGAATGAAAAACTGTTTTTT	CSVGARENEKLFF
TRBV12-3/TRBV12-4	few	TRBJ2-7	TRBD1	TGTGCCAGCAGTTCACGGGACAGGGTCTCCTACGAGCAGTACTTC	CASSSRDRVSYEQYF
TRBV12-3/TRBV12-4	-	TRBJ1-1	-	TGTGCCAGCAGTTTCAGCAACACTGAAGCTTTCTTT	CASSFSNTEAFF
TRBV12-3/TRBV12-4	-	TRBJ1-5	TRBD1	TGTGCCAGCAGAGGACAGGGGAATCAGCCCCAGCATTTT	CASRGQGNQPQHF
TRBV7-2	few	TRBJ1-5	TRBD1	TGTGCCAGCAGCTTAAATAGACAGGGGAACAATCAGCCCCAGCATTTT	CASSLNRQGNNQPQHF